This T cell receptor (beta chain) was identified in a study of blood T cell repertoires in COVID-19. Measured with immunoSEQ multiplex PCR; TCRdb has only the in-frame clones, and not every one. Of some 180,000 clones listed, nearly 80% are singletons. CDR3 length equals 18 residues. The germline V gene encodes CDR1 MNHEY and CDR2 SMNVEV (reference sequence). The ends were cut back, 5 bases at V and 0 bases at J, with 17 bases in the middle. In assigning cohorts, the study relied on participant-reported clinical history. What was sequenced was PBMCs or T cells enriched from blood (not recorded which). V gene TRBV27 combines with J gene TRBJ1-6, with a possible D match to TRBD1 (6 bases). This receptor was obtained from a man aged 60 to 75 who had been exposed to COVID-19. The DNA of the CDR3 is TGTGCCAGCAGTCCCCGGACCGACAGGAGCTCCTATAATTCACCCCTCCACTTT. Translated: CASSPRTDRSSYNSPLHF.